This is a list of T cell receptor beta chains from one sample in a study of cytotoxic CD8 clonotypes in ibrutinib-treated CLL. The table came from immunoSEQ multiplex PCR; TCRdb's copy has only in-frame clones and leaves some out. There are approximately 210,000 clones in the sample; 55% to 85% occur only once, and roughly an eighth lies in the top ten. Sequenced here: PBMCs, sampled after 24 months of ibrutinib treatment. These receptors all stem from a human donor with chronic lymphocytic leukemia. The CDR3 runs from the conserved cysteine through the conserved F or W. The D gene is left open where the match is weak. The size of a clone is reported for some rows only, either as once, few or many, or as a class for expanded clones.

abundance: NA
len: 15
j_gene: TRBJ2-5
v_gene: TRBV7-2
d_gene: NA
CDR3aa: CASSLEGSGWETQYF
CDR3nt: TGTGCCAGCAGCTTAGAGGGATCGGGCTGGGAGACCCAGTACTTC

abundance: NA
len: 13
j_gene: TRBJ2-1
v_gene: TRBV5-1
d_gene: TRBD2
CDR3aa: CASSLNPSGEQFF
CDR3nt: TGCGCCAGCAGCTTGAACCCTAGCGGAGAGCAGTTCTTC

abundance: NA
len: 14
j_gene: TRBJ2-3
v_gene: TRBV2
d_gene: TRBD1
CDR3aa: CAPAGTGGLVTQYF
CDR3nt: TGTGCCCCCGCCGGGACAGGGGGCCTCGTTACGCAGTATTTT

abundance: NA
len: 15
j_gene: TRBJ1-5
v_gene: TRBV4-1
d_gene: NA
CDR3aa: CASSQDGFGSQPQHF
CDR3nt: TGCGCCAGCAGCCAAGATGGTTTCGGGAGTCAGCCCCAGCATTTT

abundance: once
len: 19
j_gene: TRBJ2-7
v_gene: TRBV18
d_gene: TRBD2
CDR3aa: CASSPGPASGSLVAYEQYF
CDR3nt: TGTGCCAGCTCACCAGGCCCGGCTAGCGGGAGTCTCGTAGCCTACGAGCAGTACTTC

abundance: few
len: 15
j_gene: TRBJ2-1
v_gene: TRBV5-4
d_gene: TRBD1
CDR3aa: CASSFRQGTYNEQFF
CDR3nt: TGTGCCAGCAGCTTTAGACAGGGAACCTACAATGAGCAGTTCTTC

abundance: NA
len: 17
j_gene: TRBJ2-2
v_gene: TRBV5-4
d_gene: TRBD2
CDR3aa: CASSWDFAGVDTGELFF
CDR3nt: TGTGCCAGCAGCTGGGATTTTGCGGGAGTAGACACCGGGGAGCTGTTTTTT

abundance: NA
len: 14
j_gene: TRBJ2-5
v_gene: TRBV30
d_gene: NA
CDR3aa: CAWSMTLGEETQYF
CDR3nt: TGTGCCTGGAGCATGACCCTAGGGGAGGAGACCCAGTACTTC

abundance: once
len: 15
j_gene: TRBJ1-2
v_gene: TRBV19
d_gene: TRBD1
CDR3aa: CASSLGQQANYGYTF
CDR3nt: TGTGCCAGTAGTCTGGGACAGCAAGCTAACTATGGCTACACCTTC

abundance: NA
len: 16
j_gene: TRBJ2-3
v_gene: TRBV7-9
d_gene: NA
CDR3aa: CASSFSFSATTDTQYF
CDR3nt: TGTGCCAGCAGCTTTTCATTTAGCGCCACCACAGATACGCAGTATTTT

abundance: NA
len: 13
j_gene: TRBJ2-5
v_gene: TRBV29-1
d_gene: TRBD2
CDR3aa: CSVTAGGGETQYF
CDR3nt: TGCAGCGTGACAGCGGGAGGGGGAGAGACCCAGTACTTC

abundance: NA
len: 14
j_gene: TRBJ2-1
v_gene: TRBV6-5
d_gene: TRBD2
CDR3aa: CASRRLAGDGEQFF
CDR3nt: TGTGCCAGCAGAAGGCTTGCGGGGGATGGGGAGCAGTTCTTC

abundance: NA
len: 17
j_gene: TRBJ2-5
v_gene: TRBV5-1
d_gene: TRBD1
CDR3aa: CASSLAGGRGLVETQYF
CDR3nt: TGCGCCAGCAGCTTGGCCGGGGGCAGGGGGCTGGTGGAGACCCAGTACTTC

abundance: NA
len: 11
j_gene: TRBJ2-7
v_gene: TRBV20-1
d_gene: TRBD2
CDR3aa: CSARREYEQYF
CDR3nt: TGCAGTGCTAGGCGGGAGTACGAGCAGTACTTC

abundance: few
len: 15
j_gene: TRBJ2-7
v_gene: TRBV4-1
d_gene: TRBD2
CDR3aa: CASSQNPGTSYEQYF
CDR3nt: TGCGCCAGCAGCCAAAACCCCGGGACTAGCTACGAGCAGTACTTC

abundance: NA
len: 15
j_gene: TRBJ1-3
v_gene: TRBV25-1
d_gene: TRBD1
CDR3aa: CASSEFWDRGNTIYF
CDR3nt: TGTGCCAGCAGTGAATTTTGGGACAGGGGAAACACCATATATTTT

abundance: NA
len: 18
j_gene: TRBJ1-5
v_gene: TRBV21-1
d_gene: NA
CDR3aa: CASSSYSLDRGQSQPQHF
CDR3nt: TGTGCCAGCAGCTCTTATTCATTGGACAGGGGGCAAAGTCAGCCCCAGCATTTT

abundance: NA
len: 14
j_gene: TRBJ1-2
v_gene: TRBV9
d_gene: TRBD1
CDR3aa: CASSVGSGGYGYTF
CDR3nt: TGTGCCAGCAGCGTAGGGTCAGGGGGGTATGGCTACACCTTC

abundance: NA
len: 16
j_gene: TRBJ2-1
v_gene: TRBV6-6
d_gene: TRBD2
CDR3aa: CASSLRLAGVDNEQFF
CDR3nt: TGTGCCAGCAGTTTAAGACTAGCGGGAGTTGACAATGAGCAGTTCTTC

abundance: NA
len: 15
j_gene: TRBJ2-1
v_gene: TRBV6-6
d_gene: NA
CDR3aa: CASSVEGGYPNEQFF
CDR3nt: TGTGCCAGCAGTGTCGAGGGTGGATACCCCAATGAGCAGTTCTTC

abundance: NA
len: 13
j_gene: TRBJ1-1
v_gene: TRBV7-6
d_gene: NA
CDR3aa: CASSLEATGKAFF
CDR3nt: TGTGCCAGCAGCTTAGAGGCGACAGGAAAAGCTTTCTTT

abundance: NA
len: 17
j_gene: TRBJ2-2
v_gene: TRBV2
d_gene: TRBD1
CDR3aa: CASNPGQGLADTGELFF
CDR3nt: TGTGCCAGCAATCCGGGACAGGGGTTAGCGGACACCGGGGAGCTGTTTTTT

abundance: NA
len: 16
j_gene: TRBJ2-7
v_gene: TRBV5-1
d_gene: TRBD2
CDR3aa: CASSSKGLAGAYEQYF
CDR3nt: TGCGCCAGCAGCTCCAAGGGACTAGCGGGAGCCTACGAGCAGTACTTC

abundance: NA
len: 16
j_gene: TRBJ2-1
v_gene: TRBV6-5
d_gene: TRBD2
CDR3aa: CASSYSRLAEDNEQFF
CDR3nt: TGTGCCAGCAGTTACTCCCGACTAGCGGAAGACAATGAGCAGTTCTTC

abundance: NA
len: 13
j_gene: TRBJ2-7
v_gene: TRBV7-6
d_gene: NA
CDR3aa: CASSSRETHEQYF
CDR3nt: TGTGCCAGCAGTTCACGGGAGACCCACGAGCAGTACTTC

abundance: NA
len: 13
j_gene: TRBJ1-2
v_gene: TRBV27
d_gene: NA
CDR3aa: CASSLKGIYGYTF
CDR3nt: TGTGCCAGCAGTTTGAAGGGTATCTATGGCTACACCTTC

abundance: NA
len: 15
j_gene: TRBJ1-1
v_gene: TRBV5-4
d_gene: TRBD1
CDR3aa: CASSTYRGLGSEAFF
CDR3nt: TGTGCCAGCAGCACCTACAGGGGTCTAGGTTCTGAAGCTTTCTTT

abundance: NA
len: 15
j_gene: TRBJ2-1
v_gene: TRBV7-2
d_gene: NA
CDR3aa: CASSVVFSSYNEQFF
CDR3nt: TGTGCCAGCAGCGTGGTGTTTAGCTCCTACAATGAGCAGTTCTTC

abundance: NA
len: 13
j_gene: TRBJ2-7
v_gene: TRBV6-5
d_gene: NA
CDR3aa: CASSNRAYYEQYF
CDR3nt: TGTGCCAGCAGCAACCGGGCCTACTACGAGCAGTACTTC

abundance: NA
len: 16
j_gene: TRBJ1-5
v_gene: TRBV14
d_gene: TRBD1
CDR3aa: CASSDRGRVYNQPQHF
CDR3nt: TGTGCCAGCAGCGACAGGGGGCGCGTATACAATCAGCCCCAGCATTTT

abundance: few
len: 18
j_gene: TRBJ2-7
v_gene: TRBV27
d_gene: TRBD1
CDR3aa: CASSTIRTGTRPGYEQYF
CDR3nt: TGTGCCAGCAGTACCATCCGGACAGGGACCCGACCAGGGTACGAGCAGTACTTC

abundance: NA
len: 16
j_gene: TRBJ1-4
v_gene: TRBV19
d_gene: NA
CDR3aa: CASSERGGRTNEKLFF
CDR3nt: TGTGCCAGTAGCGAGAGAGGGGGGCGGACTAATGAAAAACTGTTTTTT

abundance: NA
len: 13
j_gene: TRBJ2-7
v_gene: TRBV27
d_gene: TRBD2
CDR3aa: CASSFSGGYEQYF
CDR3nt: TGTGCCAGCAGTTTCAGCGGGGGCTACGAGCAGTACTTC

abundance: NA
len: 15
j_gene: TRBJ1-1
v_gene: TRBV4-1
d_gene: TRBD1
CDR3aa: CASSQIGQGLGEAFF
CDR3nt: TGCGCCAGCAGCCAGATTGGACAGGGGCTGGGTGAAGCTTTCTTT

abundance: NA
len: 15
j_gene: TRBJ2-5
v_gene: TRBV7-8
d_gene: NA
CDR3aa: CASSLAWVGVETQYF
CDR3nt: TGTGCCAGCAGCTTAGCTTGGGTGGGGGTGGAGACCCAGTACTTC

abundance: few
len: 14
j_gene: TRBJ1-5
v_gene: TRBV4-3
d_gene: TRBD1
CDR3aa: CASSQDPGGQPQHF
CDR3nt: TGCGCCAGCAGCCAAGATCCAGGGGGTCAGCCCCAGCATTTT

abundance: NA
len: 18
j_gene: TRBJ2-1
v_gene: TRBV21-1
d_gene: NA
CDR3aa: CASSKVPTGTHSYNEQFF
CDR3nt: TGTGCCAGCAGCAAAGTCCCGACAGGGACCCACTCCTACAATGAGCAGTTCTTC

abundance: NA
len: 17
j_gene: TRBJ2-2
v_gene: TRBV19
d_gene: NA
CDR3aa: CASMDPGTPLNTGELFF
CDR3nt: TGTGCCAGTATGGACCCCGGGACCCCCCTAAACACCGGGGAGCTGTTTTTT

abundance: NA
len: 13
j_gene: TRBJ2-1
v_gene: TRBV5-1
d_gene: TRBD1
CDR3aa: CASSLVRTGEQFF
CDR3nt: TGCGCCAGCAGCTTGGTTAGGACAGGGGAGCAGTTCTTC

abundance: NA
len: 15
j_gene: TRBJ2-4
v_gene: TRBV30
d_gene: NA
CDR3aa: CAWSVLVGAKNIQYF
CDR3nt: TGTGCCTGGAGTGTATTAGTGGGAGCCAAAAACATTCAGTACTTC

abundance: NA
len: 13
j_gene: TRBJ2-3
v_gene: TRBV7-9
d_gene: NA
CDR3aa: CASSLVSPDTQYF
CDR3nt: TGTGCCAGCAGCTTAGTTTCCCCAGATACGCAGTATTTT

abundance: NA
len: 11
j_gene: TRBJ1-2
v_gene: TRBV5-6
d_gene: NA
CDR3aa: CASVSGVGYTF
CDR3nt: TGTGCCAGCGTCTCCGGGGTTGGCTACACCTTC

abundance: few
len: 13
j_gene: TRBJ1-1
v_gene: TRBV2
d_gene: NA
CDR3aa: CASSSPGRTEAFF
CDR3nt: TGTGCCAGCAGCTCACCGGGACGCACTGAAGCTTTCTTT

abundance: NA
len: 13
j_gene: TRBJ2-7
v_gene: TRBV14
d_gene: TRBD2
CDR3aa: CASSPGLAYEQYF
CDR3nt: TGTGCCAGCAGTCCGGGACTAGCTTACGAGCAGTACTTC

abundance: NA
len: 14
j_gene: TRBJ1-1
v_gene: TRBV6-5
d_gene: NA
CDR3aa: CASSYSAGETEAFF
CDR3nt: TGTGCCAGCAGTTACTCGGCCGGGGAGACTGAAGCTTTCTTT

abundance: NA
len: 14
j_gene: TRBJ1-5
v_gene: TRBV6-5
d_gene: NA
CDR3aa: CASRSKWGAQPQHF
CDR3nt: TGTGCCAGCAGATCGAAGTGGGGGGCCCAGCCCCAGCATTTT

abundance: NA
len: 19
j_gene: TRBJ2-7
v_gene: TRBV4-3
d_gene: NA
CDR3aa: CASSQDIGSRNSRSYEQYF
CDR3nt: TGCGCCAGCAGCCAAGATATCGGGTCACGGAACAGCCGGTCCTACGAGCAGTACTTC

abundance: NA
len: 16
j_gene: TRBJ2-7
v_gene: TRBV5-4
d_gene: NA
CDR3aa: CASSLANGPNRGGLYF
CDR3nt: TGTGCCAGCAGCTTGGCAAACGGACCCAACAGAGGAGGATTGTACTTC

abundance: NA
len: 14
j_gene: TRBJ2-3
v_gene: TRBV4-3
d_gene: NA
CDR3aa: CASSPRGFTDTQYF
CDR3nt: TGCGCCAGCAGCCCCAGGGGATTCACAGATACGCAGTATTTT

abundance: NA
len: 12
j_gene: TRBJ2-1
v_gene: TRBV4-1
d_gene: NA
CDR3aa: CASSQDMNEQFF
CDR3nt: TGCGCCAGCAGCCAAGATATGAATGAGCAGTTCTTC

abundance: NA
len: 15
j_gene: TRBJ1-2
v_gene: TRBV5-1
d_gene: NA
CDR3aa: CASSPGQTSNYGYTF
CDR3nt: TGCGCCAGCAGCCCGGGGCAGACCTCTAACTATGGCTACACCTTC

abundance: NA
len: 16
j_gene: TRBJ2-3
v_gene: TRBV7-6
d_gene: TRBD2
CDR3aa: CASSLGLAGNQDTQYF
CDR3nt: TGTGCCAGCAGCTTAGGGTTAGCGGGGAACCAGGATACGCAGTATTTT

abundance: NA
len: 12
j_gene: TRBJ1-5
v_gene: TRBV6-1
d_gene: NA
CDR3aa: CASDAYPSPQHF
CDR3nt: TGTGCCAGCGATGCGTATCCAAGTCCCCAGCATTTT

abundance: few
len: 12
j_gene: TRBJ2-1
v_gene: TRBV10-3
d_gene: TRBD2
CDR3aa: CASRAGINEQFF
CDR3nt: TGTGCGTCCCGAGCGGGAATTAATGAGCAGTTCTTC

abundance: once
len: 16
j_gene: TRBJ2-3
v_gene: TRBV9
d_gene: NA
CDR3aa: CASSPRSRATGDTQYF
CDR3nt: TGTGCCAGCAGCCCCCGCTCTAGGGCTACTGGGGATACGCAGTATTTT

abundance: NA
len: 13
j_gene: TRBJ1-1
v_gene: TRBV7-2
d_gene: NA
CDR3aa: CASSLRMGTEAFF
CDR3nt: TGTGCCAGCAGCTTAAGGATGGGGACTGAAGCTTTCTTT

abundance: NA
len: 13
j_gene: TRBJ2-1
v_gene: TRBV7-7
d_gene: NA
CDR3aa: CASSQDTYNEQFF
CDR3nt: TGTGCCAGCAGCCAAGACACCTACAATGAGCAGTTCTTC

abundance: NA
len: 13
j_gene: TRBJ2-2
v_gene: TRBV11-3
d_gene: NA
CDR3aa: CASSSTNTGELFF
CDR3nt: TGTGCCAGCAGCTCCACGAACACCGGGGAGCTGTTTTTT

abundance: NA
len: 14
j_gene: TRBJ2-5
v_gene: TRBV19
d_gene: TRBD1
CDR3aa: CASSIPGQGETQYF
CDR3nt: TGTGCCAGTAGTATCCCGGGACAGGGGGAGACCCAGTACTTC